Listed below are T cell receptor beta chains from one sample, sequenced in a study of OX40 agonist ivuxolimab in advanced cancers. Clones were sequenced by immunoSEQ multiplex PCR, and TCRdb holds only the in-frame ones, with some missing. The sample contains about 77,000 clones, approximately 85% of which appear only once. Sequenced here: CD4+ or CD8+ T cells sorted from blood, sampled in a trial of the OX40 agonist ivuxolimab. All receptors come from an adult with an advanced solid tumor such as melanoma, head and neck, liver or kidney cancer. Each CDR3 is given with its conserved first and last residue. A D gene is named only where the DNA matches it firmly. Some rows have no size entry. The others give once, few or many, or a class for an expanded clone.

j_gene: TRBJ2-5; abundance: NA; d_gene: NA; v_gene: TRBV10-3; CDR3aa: CAIRPVTRFEQYF; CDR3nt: TGTGCCATCAGGCCGGTAACAAGGTTTGAGCAGTACTTC
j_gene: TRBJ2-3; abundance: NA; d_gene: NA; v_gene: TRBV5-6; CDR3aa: CASSLVTGGPDTQYF; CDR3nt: TGTGCCAGCAGCTTGGTTACGGGGGGCCCAGATACGCAGTATTTT
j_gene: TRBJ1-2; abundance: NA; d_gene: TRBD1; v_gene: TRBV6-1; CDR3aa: CASSLVQGEGGYTF; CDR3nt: TGTGCCAGCAGCCTGGTTCAGGGGGAAGGTGGCTACACCTTC
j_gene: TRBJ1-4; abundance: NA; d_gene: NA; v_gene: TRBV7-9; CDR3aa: CASSDTLDTREKLFF; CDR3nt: TGTGCCAGCAGCGACACTCTGGACACAAGGGAAAAACTGTTTTTT
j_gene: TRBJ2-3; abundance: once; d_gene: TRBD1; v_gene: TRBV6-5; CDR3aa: CASSSRQGGDTQYF; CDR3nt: TGTGCCAGCAGTTCTCGACAGGGGGGAGATACGCAGTATTTT
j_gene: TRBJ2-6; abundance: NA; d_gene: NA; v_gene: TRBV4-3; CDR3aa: CASSQEGTAGANVLTF; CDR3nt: TGCGCCAGCAGCCAAGAAGGGACGGCTGGGGCCAACGTCCTGACTTTC
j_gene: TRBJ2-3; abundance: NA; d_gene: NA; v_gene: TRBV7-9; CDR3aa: CASSLAQEATDTQYF; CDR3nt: TGTGCCAGCAGCTTAGCGCAGGAAGCCACAGATACGCAGTATTTT
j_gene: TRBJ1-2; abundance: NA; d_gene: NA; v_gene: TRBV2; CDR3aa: CASSHRDTNYGYTF; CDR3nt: TGTGCCAGCAGCCACCGGGACACTAACTATGGCTACACCTTC
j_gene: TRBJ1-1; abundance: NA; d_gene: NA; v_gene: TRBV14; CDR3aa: CASSRQGPLGAFF; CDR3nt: TGTGCCAGCAGCCGTCAGGGACCCCTTGGAGCTTTCTTT
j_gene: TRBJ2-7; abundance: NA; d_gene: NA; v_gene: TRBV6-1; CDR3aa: CASSVTRQALYEQYF; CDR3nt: TGTGCCAGCAGTGTAACAAGGCAGGCGCTCTACGAGCAGTACTTC
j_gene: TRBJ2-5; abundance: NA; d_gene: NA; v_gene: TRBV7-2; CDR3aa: CASSPAGIQETQYF; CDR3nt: TGTGCCAGCAGCCCCGCGGGGATTCAAGAGACCCAGTACTTC
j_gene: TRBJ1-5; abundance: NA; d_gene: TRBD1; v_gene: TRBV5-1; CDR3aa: CASSPLGTGGWHF; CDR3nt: TGCGCCAGCAGCCCTCTGGGGACAGGGGGTTGGCATTTT
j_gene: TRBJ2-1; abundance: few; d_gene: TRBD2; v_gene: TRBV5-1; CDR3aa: CASSLFPAGLNNEQFF; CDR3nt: TGCGCCAGCAGCTTGTTTCCAGCGGGGCTCAACAATGAGCAGTTCTTC
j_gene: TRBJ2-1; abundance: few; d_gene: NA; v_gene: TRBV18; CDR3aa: CASSRNPGPNYNEQFF; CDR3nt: TGTGCCAGCTCAAGGAATCCGGGACCGAACTACAATGAGCAGTTCTTC
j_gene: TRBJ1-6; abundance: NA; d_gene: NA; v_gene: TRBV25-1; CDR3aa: CASSDAERGNSPLHF; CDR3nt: TGTGCCAGCAGTGATGCGGAGAGGGGTAATTCACCCCTCCACTTT
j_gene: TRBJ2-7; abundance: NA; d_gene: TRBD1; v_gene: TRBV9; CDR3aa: CASSESGTGVFYEQYF; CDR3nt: TGTGCCAGCAGTGAGTCCGGGACAGGGGTTTTCTACGAGCAGTACTTC
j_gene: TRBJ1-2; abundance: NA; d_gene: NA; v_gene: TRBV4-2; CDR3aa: CASSQDLGTLYGYTF; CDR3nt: TGTGCCAGCAGCCAAGATCTCGGGACCCTCTATGGCTACACCTTC
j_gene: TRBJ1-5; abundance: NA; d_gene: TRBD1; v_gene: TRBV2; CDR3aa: CASARGGELQPQHF; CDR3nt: TGTGCCAGCGCCAGGGGGGGGGAACTTCAGCCCCAGCATTTT
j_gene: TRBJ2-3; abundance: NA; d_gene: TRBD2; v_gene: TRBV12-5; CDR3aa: CASGASGGRNTQYF; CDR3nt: TGTGCTAGTGGGGCTAGCGGGGGACGAAATACGCAGTATTTT
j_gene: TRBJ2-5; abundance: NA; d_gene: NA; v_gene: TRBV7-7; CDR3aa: CASSSLPQVQETQYF; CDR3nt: TGTGCTAGCAGCTCCCTCCCCCAAGTCCAAGAGACCCAGTACTTC
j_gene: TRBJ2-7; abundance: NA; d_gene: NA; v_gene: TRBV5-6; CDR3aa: CASSGAYEQYF; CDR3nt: TGTGCCAGCAGCGGGGCCTACGAGCAGTACTTC
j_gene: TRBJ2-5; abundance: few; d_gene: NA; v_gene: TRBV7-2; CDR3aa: CASSLAKWGQETQYF; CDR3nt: TGTGCCAGCAGCTTAGCAAAATGGGGCCAAGAGACCCAGTACTTC
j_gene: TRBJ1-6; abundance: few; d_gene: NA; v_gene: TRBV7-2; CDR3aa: CASSLESGLRRSPLHF; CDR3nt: TGTGCCAGCAGCTTAGAGTCAGGGCTACGGCGGTCACCCCTCCACTTT
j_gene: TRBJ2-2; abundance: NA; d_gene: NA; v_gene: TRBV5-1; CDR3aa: CASSMSGLANTGELFF; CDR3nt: TGCGCCAGCAGCATGTCGGGACTGGCGAACACCGGGGAGCTGTTTTTT
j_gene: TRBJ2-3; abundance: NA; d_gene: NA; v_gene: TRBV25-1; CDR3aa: CASSAQDSTDTQYF; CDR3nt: TGTGCCAGCAGTGCCCAGGACTCGACAGATACGCAGTATTTT
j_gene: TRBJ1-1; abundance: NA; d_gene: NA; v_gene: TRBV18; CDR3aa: CASSPIQTNSEAFF; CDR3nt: TGTGCCAGCTCACCGATACAGACGAACTCTGAAGCTTTCTTT
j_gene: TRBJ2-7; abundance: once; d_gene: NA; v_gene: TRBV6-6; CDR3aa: CASKGRVSYEQYF; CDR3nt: TGTGCCAGCAAGGGCAGGGTCTCCTACGAGCAGTACTTC
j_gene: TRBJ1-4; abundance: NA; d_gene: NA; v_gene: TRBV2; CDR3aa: CASSVGSLNEKLFF; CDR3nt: TGTGCCAGCAGTGTCGGCAGCCTGAATGAAAAACTGTTTTTT
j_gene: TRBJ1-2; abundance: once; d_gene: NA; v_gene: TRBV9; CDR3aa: CASSVGSYGYTF; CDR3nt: TGTGCCAGCAGCGTGGGTAGCTATGGCTACACCTTC
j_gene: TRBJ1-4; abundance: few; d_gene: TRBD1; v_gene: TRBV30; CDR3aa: CAWSAGTGGEKLFF; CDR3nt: TGTGCCTGGAGTGCCGGGACAGGGGGGGAAAAACTGTTTTTT
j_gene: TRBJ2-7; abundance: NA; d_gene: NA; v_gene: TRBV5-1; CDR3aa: CASSLSRQVDYYEQYF; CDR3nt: TGCGCCAGCAGCTTGAGTCGACAGGTTGACTACTACGAGCAGTACTTC
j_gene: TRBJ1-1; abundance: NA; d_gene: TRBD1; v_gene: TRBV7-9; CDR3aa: CASSWGQGNTEAFF; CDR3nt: TGTGCCAGCAGCTGGGGACAGGGGAACACTGAAGCTTTCTTT
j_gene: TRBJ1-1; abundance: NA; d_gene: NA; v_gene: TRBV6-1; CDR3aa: CASSEFSQGNTEAFF; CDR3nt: TGTGCCAGCAGTGAATTTTCCCAGGGGAACACTGAAGCTTTCTTT
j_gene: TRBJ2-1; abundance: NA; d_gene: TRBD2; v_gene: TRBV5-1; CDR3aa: CASSLVGASGGPNEQFF; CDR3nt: TGCGCCAGCAGCTTGGTTGGGGCTAGCGGGGGCCCCAATGAGCAGTTCTTC
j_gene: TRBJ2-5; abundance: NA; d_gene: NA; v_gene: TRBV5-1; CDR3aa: CASSWGGPNRQETQYF; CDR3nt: TGCGCCAGCAGCTGGGGGGGCCCGAATCGACAAGAGACCCAGTACTTC
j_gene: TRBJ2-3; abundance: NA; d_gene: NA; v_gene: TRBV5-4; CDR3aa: CASSPGGRRDTQYF; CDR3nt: TGTGCCAGCAGCCCTGGCGGAAGGAGAGATACGCAGTATTTT
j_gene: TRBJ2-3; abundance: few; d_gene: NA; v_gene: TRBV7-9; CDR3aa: CANSRESTDTQYF; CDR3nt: TGTGCCAATAGCCGGGAAAGCACAGATACGCAGTATTTT
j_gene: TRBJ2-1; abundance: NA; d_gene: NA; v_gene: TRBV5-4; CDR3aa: CASSGRTAFYNEQFF; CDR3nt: TGTGCCAGCAGTGGGAGGACAGCCTTCTACAATGAGCAGTTCTTC
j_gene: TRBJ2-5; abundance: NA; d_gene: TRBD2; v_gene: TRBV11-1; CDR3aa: CASSRLAGGETQYF; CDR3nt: TGTGCCAGCAGCCGATTGGCGGGGGGAGAGACCCAGTACTTC
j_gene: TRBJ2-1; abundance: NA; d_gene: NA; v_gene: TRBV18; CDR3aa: CASSPPSLSSYNEQFF; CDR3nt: TGTGCCAGCTCACCACCTAGCCTGAGCTCCTACAATGAGCAGTTCTTC
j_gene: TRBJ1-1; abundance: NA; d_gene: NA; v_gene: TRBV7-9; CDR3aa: CASNQQGRTEAFF; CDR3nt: TGTGCCAGCAACCAACAAGGGCGCACTGAAGCTTTCTTT
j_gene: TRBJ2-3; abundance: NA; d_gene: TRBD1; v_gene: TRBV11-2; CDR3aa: CASSLGTGFTDTQYF; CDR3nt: TGTGCCAGCAGCTTAGGGACAGGTTTCACAGATACGCAGTATTTT
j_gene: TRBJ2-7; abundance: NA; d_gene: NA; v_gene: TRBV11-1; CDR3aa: CASSPSQVALYEQYF; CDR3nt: TGTGCCAGCAGCCCTTCCCAGGTGGCTCTCTACGAGCAGTACTTC
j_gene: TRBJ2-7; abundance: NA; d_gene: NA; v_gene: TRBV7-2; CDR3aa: CASSFDTTLYEQYF; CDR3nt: TGTGCCAGCAGCTTTGACACCACCCTCTACGAGCAGTACTTC
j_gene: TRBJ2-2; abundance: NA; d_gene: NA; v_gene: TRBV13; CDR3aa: CASSFRGGELFF; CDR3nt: TGTGCCAGCAGCTTCAGGGGCGGGGAGCTGTTTTTT
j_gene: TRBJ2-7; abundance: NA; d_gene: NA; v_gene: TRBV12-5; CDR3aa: CASGLVQGHNYEQYF; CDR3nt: TGTGCTAGTGGTTTGGTACAGGGACACAACTACGAGCAGTACTTC
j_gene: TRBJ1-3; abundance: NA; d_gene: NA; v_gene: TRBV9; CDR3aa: CASSAGDPLSGNTIYF; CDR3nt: TGTGCCAGCAGCGCCGGCGACCCTCTCTCTGGAAACACCATATATTTT
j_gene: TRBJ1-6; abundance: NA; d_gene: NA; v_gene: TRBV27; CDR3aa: CASTLRGSGNSPLHF; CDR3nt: TGTGCCAGCACTCTGAGGGGGTCGGGGAATTCACCCCTCCACTTT
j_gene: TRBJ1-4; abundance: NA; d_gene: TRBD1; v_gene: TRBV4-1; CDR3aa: CASSQGQGQEKLFF; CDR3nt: TGCGCCAGCAGCCAAGGACAGGGACAAGAAAAACTGTTTTTT
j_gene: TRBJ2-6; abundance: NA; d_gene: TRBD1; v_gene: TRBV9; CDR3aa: CASDRAGANVLTF; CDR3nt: TGTGCCAGCGACAGGGCTGGGGCCAACGTCCTGACTTTC
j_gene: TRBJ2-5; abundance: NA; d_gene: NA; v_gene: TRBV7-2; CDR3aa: CASKPSDWGETQYF; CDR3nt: TGTGCCAGCAAGCCTTCAGATTGGGGAGAGACCCAGTACTTC
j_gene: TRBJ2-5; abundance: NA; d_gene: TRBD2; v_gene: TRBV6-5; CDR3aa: CASRPGTSWAETQYF; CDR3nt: TGTGCCAGCAGGCCCGGGACTAGCTGGGCGGAGACCCAGTACTTC
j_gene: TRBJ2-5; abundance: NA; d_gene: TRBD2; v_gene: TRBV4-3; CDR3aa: CASSQDVLRTSGGRQETQYF; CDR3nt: TGCGCCAGCAGCCAAGATGTGCTTAGGACTAGCGGGGGGAGACAAGAGACCCAGTACTTC
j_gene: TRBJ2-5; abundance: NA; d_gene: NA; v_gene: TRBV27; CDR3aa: CASSLHFQETQYF; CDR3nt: TGTGCCAGCAGTTTACACTTCCAAGAGACCCAGTACTTC
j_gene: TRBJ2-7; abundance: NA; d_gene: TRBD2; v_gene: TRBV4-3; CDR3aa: CASSQDLLSGLAGGLIRYEQYF; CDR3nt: TGCGCCAGCAGCCAAGATCTCTTATCTGGCCTAGCGGGGGGTCTCATTAGATACGAGCAGTACTTC